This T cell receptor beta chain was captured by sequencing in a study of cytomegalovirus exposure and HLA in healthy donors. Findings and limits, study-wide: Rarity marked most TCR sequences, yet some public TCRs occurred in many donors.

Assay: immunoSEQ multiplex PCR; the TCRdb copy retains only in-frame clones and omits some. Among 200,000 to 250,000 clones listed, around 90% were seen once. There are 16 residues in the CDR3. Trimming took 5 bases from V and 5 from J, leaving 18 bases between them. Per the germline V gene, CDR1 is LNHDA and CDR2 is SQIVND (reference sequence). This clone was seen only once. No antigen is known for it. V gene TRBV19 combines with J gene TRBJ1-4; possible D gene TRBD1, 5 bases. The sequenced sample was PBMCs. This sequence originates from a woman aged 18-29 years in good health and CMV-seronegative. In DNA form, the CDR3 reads TGTGCCAGTAGTGCCTTCCAGACAGCTACGAATGAAAAACTGTTTTTT. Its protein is CASSAFQTATNEKLFF. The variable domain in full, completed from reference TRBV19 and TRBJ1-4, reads DGGITQSPKYLFRKEGQNVTLSCEQNLNHDAMYWYRQDPGQGLRLIYYSQIVNDFQKGDIAEGYSVSREKKESFPLTVTSAQKNPTAFYLCASSAFQTATNEKLFFGSGTQLSVL.